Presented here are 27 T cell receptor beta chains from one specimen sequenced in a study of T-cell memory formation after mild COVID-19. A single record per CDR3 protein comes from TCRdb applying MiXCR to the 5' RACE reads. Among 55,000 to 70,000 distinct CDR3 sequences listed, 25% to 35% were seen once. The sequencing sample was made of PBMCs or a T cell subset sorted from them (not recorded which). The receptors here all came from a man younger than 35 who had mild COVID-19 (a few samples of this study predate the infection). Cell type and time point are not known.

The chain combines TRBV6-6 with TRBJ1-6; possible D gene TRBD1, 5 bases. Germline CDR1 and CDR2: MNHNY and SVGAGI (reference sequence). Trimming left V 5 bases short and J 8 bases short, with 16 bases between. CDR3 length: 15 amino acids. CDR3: CASSPPRGGYSPLHF. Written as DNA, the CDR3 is TGTGCCAGCAGTCCCCCCCGGGGCGGGTATTCACCCCTCCACTTT.

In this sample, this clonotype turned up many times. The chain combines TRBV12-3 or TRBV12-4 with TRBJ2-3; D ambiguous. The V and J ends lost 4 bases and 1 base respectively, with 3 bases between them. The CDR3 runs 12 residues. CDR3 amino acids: CASSSRTDTQYF. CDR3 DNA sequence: TGTGCCAGCAGTTCTCGCACAGATACGCAGTATTTT.

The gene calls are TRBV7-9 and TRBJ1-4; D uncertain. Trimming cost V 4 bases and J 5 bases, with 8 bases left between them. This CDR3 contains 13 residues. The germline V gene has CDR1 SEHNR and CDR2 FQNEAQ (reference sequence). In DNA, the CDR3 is TGTGCCAGCAGCTCGGAACTAAATGAAAAACTGTTTTTT. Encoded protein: CASSSELNEKLFF. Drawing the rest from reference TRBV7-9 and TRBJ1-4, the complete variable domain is DTGVSQNPRHKITKRGQNVTFRCDPISEHNRLYWYRQTLGQGPEFLTYFQNEAQLEKSRLLSDRFSAERPKGSFSTLEIQRTEQGDSAMYLCASSSELNEKLFFGSGTQLSVL.

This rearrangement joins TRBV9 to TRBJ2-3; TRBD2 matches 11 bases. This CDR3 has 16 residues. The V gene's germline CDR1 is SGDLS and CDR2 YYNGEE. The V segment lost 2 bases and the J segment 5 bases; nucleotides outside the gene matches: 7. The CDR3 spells CASSVGTSGYVDTQYF. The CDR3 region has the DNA TGTGCCAGCAGCGTGGGGACTAGCGGCTATGTAGATACGCAGTATTTT. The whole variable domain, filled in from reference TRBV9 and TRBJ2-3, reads DSGVTQTPKHLITATGQRVTLRCSPRSGDLSVYWYQQSLDQGLQFLIQYYNGEERAKGNILERFSAQQFPDLHSELNLSSLELGDSALYFCASSVGTSGYVDTQYFGPGTRLTVL.

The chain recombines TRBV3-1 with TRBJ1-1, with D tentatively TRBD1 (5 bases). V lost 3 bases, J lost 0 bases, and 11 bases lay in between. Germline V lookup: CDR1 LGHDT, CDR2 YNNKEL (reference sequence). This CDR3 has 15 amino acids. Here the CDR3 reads CASSQGLIMNTEAFF. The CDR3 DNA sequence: TGTGCCAGCAGCCAGGGACTGATCATGAACACTGAAGCTTTCTTT.

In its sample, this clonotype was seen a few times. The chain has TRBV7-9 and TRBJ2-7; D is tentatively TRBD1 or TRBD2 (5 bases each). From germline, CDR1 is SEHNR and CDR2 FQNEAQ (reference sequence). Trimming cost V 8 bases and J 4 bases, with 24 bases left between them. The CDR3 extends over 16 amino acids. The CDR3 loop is CASSLGDAASHYEQYF. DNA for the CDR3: TGTGCCAGCTCACTCGGGGACGCAGCCAGCCATTACGAGCAGTACTTC.

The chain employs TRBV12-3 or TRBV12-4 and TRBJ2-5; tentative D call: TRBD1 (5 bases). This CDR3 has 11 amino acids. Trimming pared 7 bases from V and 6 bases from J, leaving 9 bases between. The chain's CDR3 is CASTTGQTQYF. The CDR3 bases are TGTGCCAGCACCACAGGTCAGACCCAGTACTTC.

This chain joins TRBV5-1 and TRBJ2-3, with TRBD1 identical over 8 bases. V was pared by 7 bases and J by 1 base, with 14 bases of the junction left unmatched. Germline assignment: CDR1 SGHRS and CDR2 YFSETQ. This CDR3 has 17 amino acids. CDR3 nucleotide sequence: TGCGCCAGCTTCCCGGGACAGGTCGCTCCTGGCACAGATACGCAGTATTTT. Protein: CASFPGQVAPGTDTQYF. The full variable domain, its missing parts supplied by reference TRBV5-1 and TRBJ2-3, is KAGVTQTPRYLIKTRGQQVTLSCSPISGHRSVSWYQQTPGQGLQFLFEYFSETQRNKGNFPGRFSGRQFSNSRSEMNVSTLELGDSALYLCASFPGQVAPGTDTQYFGPGTRLTVL.

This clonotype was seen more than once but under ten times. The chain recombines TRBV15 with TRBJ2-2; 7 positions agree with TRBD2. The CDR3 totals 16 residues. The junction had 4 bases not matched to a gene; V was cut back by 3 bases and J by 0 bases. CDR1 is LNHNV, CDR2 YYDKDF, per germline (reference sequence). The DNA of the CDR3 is TGTGCCACCAGCAGTTTAGGGACTACGAACACCGGGGAGCTGTTTTTT. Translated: CATSSLGTTNTGELFF.

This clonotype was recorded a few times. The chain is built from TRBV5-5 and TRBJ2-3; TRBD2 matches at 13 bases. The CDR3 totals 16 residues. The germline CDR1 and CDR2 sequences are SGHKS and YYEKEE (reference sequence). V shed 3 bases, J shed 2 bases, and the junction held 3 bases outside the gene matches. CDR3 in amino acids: CASSSGLAGSTDTQYF. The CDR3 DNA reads TGTGCCAGCAGCTCGGGACTAGCGGGATCCACAGATACGCAGTATTTT.

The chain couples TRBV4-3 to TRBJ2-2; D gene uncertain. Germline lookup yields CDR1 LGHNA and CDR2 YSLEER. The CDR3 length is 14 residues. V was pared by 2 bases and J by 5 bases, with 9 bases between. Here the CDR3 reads CASSQSTVTGELFF. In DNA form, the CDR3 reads TGCGCCAGCAGCCAATCTACGGTGACCGGGGAGCTGTTTTTT.

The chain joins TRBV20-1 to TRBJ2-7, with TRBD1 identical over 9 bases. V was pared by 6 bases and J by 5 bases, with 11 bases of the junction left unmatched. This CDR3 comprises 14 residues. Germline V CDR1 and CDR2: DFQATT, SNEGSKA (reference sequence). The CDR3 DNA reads TGCAGTGCCACTGTTGGGAGGACAGGGGACGAGCAGTACGTC. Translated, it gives CSATVGRTGDEQYV.

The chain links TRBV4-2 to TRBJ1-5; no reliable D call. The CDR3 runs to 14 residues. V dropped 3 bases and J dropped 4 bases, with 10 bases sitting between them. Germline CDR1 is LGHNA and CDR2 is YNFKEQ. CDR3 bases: TGTGCCAGCAGCCACGGAGTGGCAAATCAGCCCCAGCATTTT. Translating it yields CASSHGVANQPQHF.

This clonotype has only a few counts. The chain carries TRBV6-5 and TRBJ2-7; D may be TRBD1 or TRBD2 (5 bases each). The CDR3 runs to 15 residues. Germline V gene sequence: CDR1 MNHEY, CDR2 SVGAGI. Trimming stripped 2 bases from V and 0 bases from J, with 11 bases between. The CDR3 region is CASSYGKGSSYEQYF. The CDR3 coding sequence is TGTGCCAGCAGTTACGGGAAGGGGAGCTCCTACGAGCAGTACTTC.

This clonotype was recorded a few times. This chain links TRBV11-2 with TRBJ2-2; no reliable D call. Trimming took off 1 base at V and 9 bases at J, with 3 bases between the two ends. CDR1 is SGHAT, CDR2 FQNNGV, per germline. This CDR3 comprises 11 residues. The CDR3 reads CASSLARELFF. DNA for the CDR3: TGTGCCAGCAGCTTAGCCCGGGAGCTGTTTTTT.

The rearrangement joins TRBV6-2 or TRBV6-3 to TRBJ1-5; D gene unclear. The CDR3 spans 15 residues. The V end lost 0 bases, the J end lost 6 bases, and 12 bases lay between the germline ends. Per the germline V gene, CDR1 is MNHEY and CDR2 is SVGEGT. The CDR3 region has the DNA TGTGCCAGCAGTTACTCACCCGGTACGCTTCAGCCCCAGCATTTT. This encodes CASSYSPGTLQPQHF.

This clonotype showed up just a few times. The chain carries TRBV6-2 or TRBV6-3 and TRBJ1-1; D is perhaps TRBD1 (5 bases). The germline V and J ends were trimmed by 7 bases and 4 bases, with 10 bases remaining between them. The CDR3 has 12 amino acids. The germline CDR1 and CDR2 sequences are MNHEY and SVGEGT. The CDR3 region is CASTPGGTEAFF. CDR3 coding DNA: TGTGCCAGCACTCCGGGGGGCACTGAAGCTTTCTTT.

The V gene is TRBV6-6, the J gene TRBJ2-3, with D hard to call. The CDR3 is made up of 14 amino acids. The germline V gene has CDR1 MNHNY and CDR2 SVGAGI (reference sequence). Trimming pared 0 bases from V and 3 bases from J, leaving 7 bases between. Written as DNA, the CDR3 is TGTGCCAGCAGTTACTCGGAACAGACAGATACGCAGTATTTT. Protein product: CASSYSEQTDTQYF.

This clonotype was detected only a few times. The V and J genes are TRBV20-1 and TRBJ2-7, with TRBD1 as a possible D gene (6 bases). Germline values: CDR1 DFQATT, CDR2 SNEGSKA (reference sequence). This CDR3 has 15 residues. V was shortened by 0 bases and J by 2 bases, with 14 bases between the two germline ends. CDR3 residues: CSARDSGEYTYEQYF. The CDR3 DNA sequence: TGCAGTGCTAGAGATTCAGGGGAATATACCTACGAGCAGTACTTC.

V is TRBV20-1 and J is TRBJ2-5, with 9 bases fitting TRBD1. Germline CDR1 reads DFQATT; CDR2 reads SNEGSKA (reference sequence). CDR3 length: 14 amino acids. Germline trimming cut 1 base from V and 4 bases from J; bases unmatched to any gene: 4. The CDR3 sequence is CSARGGQGLETQYF. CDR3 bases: TGCAGTGCTAGAGGGGGACAGGGACTAGAGACCCAGTACTTC.

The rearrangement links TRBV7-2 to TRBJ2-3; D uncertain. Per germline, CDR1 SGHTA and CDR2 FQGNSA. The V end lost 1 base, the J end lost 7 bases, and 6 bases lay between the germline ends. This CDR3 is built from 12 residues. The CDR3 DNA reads TGTGCCAGCAGCTTAGAGTCAAATACGCAGTATTTT. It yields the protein CASSLESNTQYF.

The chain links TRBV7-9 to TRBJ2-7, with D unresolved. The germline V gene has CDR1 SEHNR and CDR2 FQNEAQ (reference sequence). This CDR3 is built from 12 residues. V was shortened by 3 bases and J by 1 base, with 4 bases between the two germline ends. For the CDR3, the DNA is TGTGCCAGCAGCTTCGAATCCTACGAGCAGTACTTC. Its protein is CASSFESYEQYF.

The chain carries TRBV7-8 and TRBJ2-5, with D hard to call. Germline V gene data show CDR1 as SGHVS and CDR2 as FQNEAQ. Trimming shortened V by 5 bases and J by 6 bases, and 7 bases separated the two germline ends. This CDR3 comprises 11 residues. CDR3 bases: TGTGCCAGCAGCCCGAGTAAGACCCAGTACTTC. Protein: CASSPSKTQYF.

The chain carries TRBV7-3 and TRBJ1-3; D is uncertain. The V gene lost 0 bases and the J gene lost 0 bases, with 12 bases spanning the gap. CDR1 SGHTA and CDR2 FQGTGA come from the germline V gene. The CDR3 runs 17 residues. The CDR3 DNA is TGTGCCAGCAGCTTAACTGCAAGGACGAGCTCTGGAAACACCATATATTTT. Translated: CASSLTARTSSGNTIYF.

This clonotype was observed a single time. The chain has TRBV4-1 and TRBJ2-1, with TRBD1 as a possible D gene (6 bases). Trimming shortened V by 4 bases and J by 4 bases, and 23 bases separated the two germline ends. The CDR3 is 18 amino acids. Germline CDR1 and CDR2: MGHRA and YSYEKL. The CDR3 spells CASSPSPGTRGQYNEQFF. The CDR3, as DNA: TGCGCCAGCAGCCCTAGCCCCGGGACACGGGGACAATACAATGAGCAGTTCTTC.

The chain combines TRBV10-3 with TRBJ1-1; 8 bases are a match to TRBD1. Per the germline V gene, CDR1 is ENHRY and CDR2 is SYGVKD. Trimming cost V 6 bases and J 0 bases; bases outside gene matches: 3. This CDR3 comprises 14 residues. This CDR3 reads CAISGQGMNTEAFF. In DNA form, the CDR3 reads TGTGCCATCAGCGGACAGGGAATGAACACTGAAGCTTTCTTT.

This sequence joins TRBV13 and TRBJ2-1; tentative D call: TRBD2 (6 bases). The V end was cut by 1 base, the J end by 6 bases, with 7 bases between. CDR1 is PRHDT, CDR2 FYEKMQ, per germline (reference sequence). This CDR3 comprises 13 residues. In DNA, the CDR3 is TGTGCCAGCAGCTTAGTCGGGGGCAATGAGCAGTTCTTC. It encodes CASSLVGGNEQFF.